This T cell receptor beta chain was profiled in a study of tumor-infiltrating lymphocytes in localized non-small cell lung cancer. Study information: From each patient, both tumor and uninvolved lung, non-adjacent to tumor, were sampled.

V was trimmed by 2 bases and J by 2 bases, leaving 22 bases between them. The germline CDR1 and CDR2 sequences are SGHTA and FQGNSA. CDR3 length: 18 amino acids. Repertoires were generated with immunoSEQ multiplex PCR, while TCRdb's copy carries only in-frame clones and drops some. The table records 15,000 to 20,000 clones, about three quarters of them present only once. The source of this sequence is a human donor with non-small cell lung cancer. V gene TRBV7-2 combines with J gene TRBJ2-7; D gene unclear. Specimen: lung tumor tissue. Here the CDR3 reads CASSLRSELRHRTYEQYF. For the CDR3, the DNA is TGTGCCAGCAGCTTACGGTCCGAGCTACGTCATAGGACCTACGAGCAGTACTTC.